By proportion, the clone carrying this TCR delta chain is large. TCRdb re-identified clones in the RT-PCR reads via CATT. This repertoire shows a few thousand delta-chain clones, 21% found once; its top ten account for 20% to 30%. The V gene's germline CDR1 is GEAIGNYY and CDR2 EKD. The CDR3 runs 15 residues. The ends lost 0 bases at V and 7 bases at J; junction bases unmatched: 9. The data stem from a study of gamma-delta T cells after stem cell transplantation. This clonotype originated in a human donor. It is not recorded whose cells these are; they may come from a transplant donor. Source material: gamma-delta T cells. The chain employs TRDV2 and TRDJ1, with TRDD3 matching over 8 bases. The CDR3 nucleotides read TGTGCCTGTGACACCGTTGGGGATACCCTGGGTAAACTCATCTTT. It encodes CACDTVGDTLGKLIF.